This entry concerns a single TCR beta chain. A far larger clone lies a single base away; this is likely a read error. Multiplex PCR in two rounds served to amplify TCR beta CDR3 from genomic DNA. Used in first-round PCR were primers specific to each TRBV and TRBJ gene. In TCRdb, the multiplex PCR reads were re-called with MiXCR into one record per CDR3 protein. The table has around 23,000 distinct CDR3 sequences, around 45% seen once. The source of the sample is a study of prognosis after radiotherapy for stage I lung cancer. Across the whole study: Enrolled patients comprised roughly 13 with newly diagnosed primary stage I lung tumors and 5 or 6 with oligometastatic NSCLC after surgical resection of the primary tumor.

The CDR3 is 15 amino acids. CDR1 is SGHRS, CDR2 YFSETQ, per germline. The sequence was obtained from a donor of 50 years or more with non-small cell lung cancer. This chain joins TRBV5-1 and TRBJ2-1, with TRBD1 matching over 9 bases. Near its end, the DNA agrees better with TRBJ2-5, so the J call may be wrong. The sequenced sample was PBMCs, obtained before or after stereotactic body radiation therapy (not recorded which). The CDR3 here is CANSMRDRERETQYF. CDR3 coding DNA: TGCGCCAACAGCATGCGGGACAGGGAAAGGGAGACCCAGTACTTC.